The clone carrying this T cell receptor beta chain was seen at least ten times. Antigen unknown. Germline loops: CDR1 DFQATT, CDR2 SNEGSKA (reference sequence). The V segment lost 3 bases and the J segment 4 bases; nucleotides outside the gene matches: 14. The CDR3 consists of 16 residues. This specimen belongs to a study of metastatic and nonmetastatic thyroid tumors. On the study more broadly: Where malignant and benign thyroid patients were concerned, repertoires were compared across blood and tumor or nodule tissue.

How the authors handled the data: Clinicopathological groups supplied CDR3 differences that were used to build a distant-metastasis classifier for papillary thyroid cancer. TCRdb re-processed the PCR reads through MiXCR. The V and J calls reflect TCRdb's pipeline rather than the authors' work. The data show 34,000 or so clones, 16% seen once. Each patient went into thyroid surgery without having received any treatment. Study outcomes and limitations: Across blood and tumor, TCR beta diversity in malignant thyroid tumors was reportedly significantly higher than in benign nodules.

This receptor was taken from a female donor with papillary thyroid cancer or a benign thyroid nodule (not recorded which). Some clones in this sample may be carry-over from other donors' samples. This chain joins TRBV20-1 and TRBJ2-5; 7 nucleotides match TRBD2. The specimen sequenced was blood. The DNA of the CDR3 is TGCAGTGCTAGGGGCCGGGGCGGGAGAGGTCGAGAGACCCAGTACTTC. Translation: CSARGRGGRGRETQYF.